This T cell receptor (beta chain) appears in the sequencing data of a study of tumor and adjacent non-tumor tissue in lung cancer. A modified ARM-PCR protocol with three rounds of nested PCR amplified TCRbeta. TCRdb re-called the multiplex PCR reads through MiXCR, storing one row per CDR3 protein. This table has about 93,000 distinct CDR3 sequences, about 66% appearing once. The junction had 7 bases not matched to a gene; V was cut back by 7 bases and J by 2 bases. This CDR3 comprises 13 residues. Per germline, CDR1 DFQATT and CDR2 SNEGSKA (reference sequence). This sample's RNA came from whole unsorted tissue. This clonotype has ten or more counts. Its cognate antigen is unknown. The study's findings and limits: Higher tumor TCR diversity was associated with shorter survival. Normal lung showed higher cumulative top 100 clone frequency than tumor.

The chain uses TRBV20-1 and TRBJ2-5, with TRBD1 identical over 7 bases. Sequences were obtained from lung tumor tissue. The clonotype originates from a man aged 55 to 70 with non-small cell lung cancer. The CDR3 region has the DNA TGCAGTGTGGACAGGCTCCAACAAGAGACCCAGTACTTC. Residues: CSVDRLQQETQYF.